This T cell receptor (beta chain) was found in a study of beta chain features in type 1 diabetes. Overall study findings and caveats: TCRB CDR3 length was moderately but significantly reduced in all four CD4+ subsets of Type 1 diabetes patients. Researchers reported that naive, central memory and Treg TCRB repertoires appeared more similar in patients than in healthy donors. Patients and controls would be equally affected if PCR favored shorter templates. Insertions were fewer and deletions more numerous at VDJ junctions in type 1 diabetes patients.

This clone was observed at least ten times. Antigen specificity is unknown. Donors contributed one heparinised blood draw apiece, averaging approximately 100 mL. Expressed TCRB transcripts were sequenced after all isolated RNA was converted to cDNA. Libraries were prepared by immunoSEQ multiplex PCR; TCRdb keeps only in-frame clonotypes and omits some of them. Among roughly 400,000 clones, 9.6% were seen once, and the ten largest hold around 0.66%. Germline V gives CDR1 LNHDA, CDR2 SQIVND (reference sequence). With 2 bases removed from V and 9 bases from J, the gap between germline ends came to 20 bases. This CDR3 region has 16 residues.

Sequencing was carried out using central memory CD4+ T cells from blood. This receptor was identified in a man aged 25 to 40 with type 1 diabetes. V gene TRBV19 combines with J gene TRBJ1-5, with D possibly being TRBD1 (5 bases). The CDR3 spells CASSIRSGRQHGPQHF. CDR3 DNA: TGTGCCAGTAGTATAAGGTCGGGACGCCAGCATGGGCCCCAGCATTTT.